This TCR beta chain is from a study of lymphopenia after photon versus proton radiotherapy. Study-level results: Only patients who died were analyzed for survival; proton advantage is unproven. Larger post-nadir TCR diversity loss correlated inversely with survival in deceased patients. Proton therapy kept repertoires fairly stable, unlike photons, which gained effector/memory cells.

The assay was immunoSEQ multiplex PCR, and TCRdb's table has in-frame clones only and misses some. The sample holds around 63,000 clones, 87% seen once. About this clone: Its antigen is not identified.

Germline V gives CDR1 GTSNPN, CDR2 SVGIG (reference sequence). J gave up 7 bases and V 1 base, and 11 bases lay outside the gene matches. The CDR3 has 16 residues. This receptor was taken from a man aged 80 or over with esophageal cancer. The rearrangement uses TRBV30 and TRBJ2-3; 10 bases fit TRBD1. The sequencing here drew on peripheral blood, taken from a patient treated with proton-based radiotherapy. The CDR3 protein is CAWSAYRDRGRNTQYF. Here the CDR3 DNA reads TGTGCCTGGAGTGCATACCGGGACAGGGGAAGAAATACGCAGTATTTT.